The clone carrying this T cell receptor beta chain was observed a handful of times. What it recognizes is unknown. The CDR3 covers 15 residues. CDR1 and CDR2 from the germline V gene are MNHEY and SVGEGT. Trimming at V came to 2 bases and at J to 2 bases, leaving 5 bases not matched to a gene. One entry per CDR3 protein results from TCRdb running MiXCR on the multiplex PCR reads. The sample holds 150,000 to 200,000 distinct CDR3 sequences, roughly a third seen once. The data stem from a study of breast tumors, draining lymph nodes, adjacent tissues. General study points: Luminal-like breast cancer showed significantly higher tumor–nontumor repertoire similarity than basal-like. The data were judged consistent with most tumor T cells coming from lymph node and expanding in tumor. Tumor repertoires ranked between lymph nodes and nontumor tissue in diversity, with V and J gene preferences. The lymph node origin of tumor T cells was framed as consistent with a hypothesis, not demonstrated.

The lymph nodes were axillary draining lymph nodes from breast cancer patients. Sequences were obtained from axillary lymph node tissue. The chain joins TRBV6-2 or TRBV6-3 to TRBJ1-2; 7 nucleotides align to TRBD1. The source of this sequence is a female donor with breast cancer. Some clones in this sample may be carry-over from other donors' samples. The CDR3 spells CASSYPLTGNYGYTF. The CDR3 region has the DNA TGTGCCAGCAGTTACCCTCTGACAGGGAACTATGGCTACACCTTC.